A single sample gave rise to the 27 T cell receptor beta chains below, sequenced in a study of blood T cell repertoires in COVID-19. The method was immunoSEQ multiplex PCR; TCRdb's version includes in-frame clones alone and lacks a portion of them. The table records some 250,000 clones, 83% of them present only once. The sample was peripheral blood. The receptors here all came from an older man with acute or convalescent COVID-19.

J is TRBJ1-1 and V is TRBV3-1 (or the pseudogene TRBV3-2); TRBD1 agrees at 9 bases. V lost 0 bases and J lost 1; bases outside the gene matches: 12. CDR1 is LGHDT, CDR2 YNNKEL, per germline (reference sequence). This CDR3 contains 19 residues. The CDR3 spells CASSQDRGVQGAPNTEAFF. CDR3 nucleotides: TGTGCCAGCAGCCAAGATAGAGGTGTACAGGGGGCGCCGAACACTGAAGCTTTCTTT.

This chain uses TRBV24-1 with TRBJ2-2; D is perhaps TRBD1 (6 bases). The V gene's germline CDR1 is KGHDR and CDR2 SFDVKD. The CDR3 totals 15 residues. Trimming took 4 bases from V and 1 from J, leaving 9 bases between them. In nucleotides, the CDR3 is TGTGCCACCAGTGAAGGGGGACGGAACACCGGGGAGCTGTTTTTT. Its translation: CATSEGGRNTGELFF.

The rearrangement links TRBV28 to TRBJ2-5, with 7 bases aligning to TRBD2. The CDR3 length is 16 residues. V was pared by 6 bases and J by 5 bases, with 15 bases of the junction left unmatched. CDR1 MDHEN and CDR2 SYDVKM come from the germline V gene. The CDR3 DNA reads TGTGCCAGCAGAGAATTATTTGGGAGGGATCTGGAGACCCAGTACTTC. Residues: CASRELFGRDLETQYF.

This chain joins TRBV20-1 and TRBJ2-3; perhaps TRBD2 as D (6 bases). Germline V CDR1 and CDR2: DFQATT, SNEGSKA (reference sequence). This CDR3 contains 10 residues. CDR3 amino acids: CRVASDSQYF. CDR3 in DNA: TGCAGGGTTGCTAGCGATTCGCAGTATTTT.

The chain recombines TRBV9 with TRBJ2-2; 8 nucleotides agree with TRBD1. The CDR3 runs to 15 residues. The germline V gene encodes CDR1 SGDLS and CDR2 YYNGEE. The junction had 8 bases not matched to a gene; V was cut back by 3 bases and J by 7 bases. The DNA of the CDR3 is TGTGCCAGCAGCGAGCGACAGGGGTCGAGCGGGGAGCTGTTTTTT. This codes for CASSERQGSSGELFF.

This clone has a single count. The chain employs TRBV7-8 and TRBJ1-5; 9 bases align to TRBD1. Per germline, CDR1 SGHVS and CDR2 FQNEAQ. This CDR3 comprises 14 residues. The V gene end was trimmed by 4 bases and the J gene end by 3 bases; junction bases not matched to a gene: 1. CDR3: CASSWDRDNQPQHF. The CDR3 nucleotides read TGTGCCAGCAGCTGGGACAGGGACAATCAGCCCCAGCATTTT.

The rearrangement joins TRBV19 to TRBJ1-1; D is undetermined. CDR1 is LNHDA, CDR2 SQIVND, per germline (reference sequence). The CDR3 runs 16 residues. Trimming cost V 3 bases and J 3 bases, with 17 bases left between them. The chain's CDR3 is CASSIPGLGRDTEAFF. The CDR3 DNA reads as TGTGCCAGTAGTATCCCGGGGTTGGGGAGAGACACTGAAGCTTTCTTT.

This clone was found many times. The chain has TRBV13 and TRBJ2-1; 8 positions agree with TRBD2. CDR3 length: 12 residues. The V gene end was trimmed by 5 bases and the J gene end by 12 bases; junction bases not matched to a gene: 6. The germline V gene has CDR1 PRHDT and CDR2 FYEKMQ (reference sequence). The CDR3 sequence: CASSREGTMQFF. Here the CDR3 DNA reads TGTGCCAGCAGCCGGGAGGGGACTATGCAGTTCTTC.

V and J are TRBV7-8 and TRBJ2-7; D is ambiguous. The germline CDR1 and CDR2 sequences are SGHVS and FQNEAQ. The length of the CDR3 is 13 residues. Trimming removed 1 base at V and 3 bases at J, with 7 bases between. The CDR3 is CASSLGQNYEQYF. The CDR3 bases are TGTGCCAGCAGCTTAGGGCAGAACTACGAGCAGTACTTC.

The rearrangement uses TRBV19 and TRBJ2-7; D remains ambiguous. The V gene's germline CDR1 is LNHDA and CDR2 SQIVND (reference sequence). V gave up 3 bases and J gave up 0 bases, with 9 bases separating them. The CDR3 is made up of 14 amino acids. The CDR3 region has the DNA TGTGCCAGTAGTATTCAGGATACCTCCTACGAGCAGTACTTC. Translation gives CASSIQDTSYEQYF.

The gene calls are TRBV7-2 and TRBJ2-5, with 11 bases identical to TRBD2. V was pared by 1 base and J by 4 bases, with 11 bases of the junction left unmatched. Germline values: CDR1 SGHTA, CDR2 FQGNSA. CDR3 length: 18 amino acids. This chain's CDR3 is CASSLVAPTSGSSETQYF. The CDR3 DNA follows: TGTGCCAGCAGCTTAGTAGCTCCTACTAGCGGGAGTTCAGAGACCCAGTACTTC.

This rearrangement joins TRBV6-5 to TRBJ1-3; D not certain. This CDR3 region has 10 residues. Trimming removed 10 bases from V and 3 bases from J, with 4 bases in between. CDR1 and CDR2 (germline): MNHEY, SVGAGI. CDR3 in amino acids: CATYGNTIYF. The DNA for the CDR3 is TGTGCCACCTATGGAAACACCATATATTTT.

The V gene is TRBV20-1, the J gene TRBJ1-6; 7 bases are shared with TRBD1. Germline CDR1 and CDR2: DFQATT and SNEGSKA (reference sequence). This CDR3 has 16 amino acids. Trimming at V came to 3 bases and at J to 7 bases, leaving 12 bases not matched to a gene. CDR3 in DNA: TGCAGTGCTAGTCCGTACAGGGGCGGTGGGAATTCACCCCTCCACTTT. Protein sequence: CSASPYRGGGNSPLHF.

This CDR3 is CASSRHEHGYTF. DNA for the CDR3: TGTGCCAGCAGTCGACACGAGCATGGCTACACCTTC. The chain uses TRBV6-2 or TRBV6-3 and TRBJ1-2; D is uncertain. The CDR3 is 12 residues long. Germline V gene data show CDR1 as MNHEY and CDR2 as SVGEGT. Trimming pared 5 bases from V and 6 bases from J, leaving 10 bases between.

The chain recombines TRBV3-1 (or the pseudogene TRBV3-2) with TRBJ2-1, with 7 nucleotides matching TRBD2. The CDR3 extends over 15 amino acids. The V gene's germline CDR1 is LGHDT and CDR2 YNNKEL (reference sequence). With V trimmed by 0 bases and J by 3 bases, 2 bases remained unmatched. The DNA of the CDR3 is TGTGCCAGCAGCCAAGAACTAGCGAACTACAATGAGCAGTTCTTC. This sequence encodes CASSQELANYNEQFF.

The rearrangement uses TRBV7-9 and TRBJ2-1, with 9 positions matching TRBD2. V shed 4 bases and J 4 bases; nucleotides not matched to a gene: 5. This CDR3 has 15 amino acids. Germline assignment: CDR1 SEHNR and CDR2 FQNEAQ (reference sequence). CDR3 sequence reads: CASSSSGGRYNEQFF. In nucleotides, the CDR3 is TGTGCCAGCAGCTCAAGCGGGGGGCGGTACAATGAGCAGTTCTTC.

In its sample, this clone was seen once. CDR3 in amino acids: CASRQTGGNTEAFF. As DNA, the CDR3 is TGTGCCAGCAGGCAGACAGGGGGGAACACTGAAGCTTTCTTT. V and J are TRBV7-8 and TRBJ1-1, with 9 bases fitting TRBD1. From germline, CDR1 is SGHVS and CDR2 FQNEAQ. Germline trimming cut 6 bases from V and 1 base from J; bases unmatched to any gene: 3. The CDR3 sequence is 14 residues long.

The chain carries TRBV19 and TRBJ2-7, with 10 bases matching TRBD2. The CDR3 is made up of 16 amino acids. The trim removed 7 bases at V and 2 bases at J, leaving 11 bases unmatched. The germline V gene has CDR1 LNHDA and CDR2 SQIVND (reference sequence). The CDR3 region is CASTLSSGSTPYEQYF. For the CDR3, the DNA is TGTGCCAGTACCCTATCTAGCGGGAGTACCCCCTACGAGCAGTACTTC.

This chain links TRBV19 with TRBJ2-7; 11 bases match TRBD2. The CDR3 contains 18 residues. CDR1 is LNHDA, CDR2 SQIVND, per germline (reference sequence). J gave up 6 bases and V 1 base, and 14 bases lay outside the gene matches. CDR3 coding DNA: TGTGCCAGTAGTATAGCCCTAGCGGGAGGAGGGCACCTGATCGAGCAGTACTTC. It codes for CASSIALAGGGHLIEQYF.

CDR3 in DNA: TGCGCCAGCAGCCCACCGGACAGGGCGCGGGGGAACATTCAGTACTTC. It translates to CASSPPDRARGNIQYF. The J gene is TRBJ2-4, the V gene TRBV4-1, with D tentatively TRBD1 (8 bases). V lost 4 bases and J lost 7, with 20 bases in between. The CDR3 totals 16 residues. Per germline, CDR1 MGHRA and CDR2 YSYEKL.

The count of this clone is one. V gene TRBV6-6 combines with J gene TRBJ2-2, with D possibly being TRBD2 (6 bases). The germline V gene encodes CDR1 MNHNY and CDR2 SVGAGI (reference sequence). V lost 8 bases and J lost 4, with 14 bases in between. This CDR3 spans 14 amino acids. CDR3 amino acids: CASGGGRVTGELFF. CDR3 coding DNA: TGTGCCAGCGGCGGAGGGCGAGTCACCGGGGAGCTGTTTTTT.

V is TRBV7-8 and J is TRBJ2-2; 7 bases match TRBD2. The CDR3 consists of 15 residues. Germline V CDR1 and CDR2: SGHVS, FQNEAQ. The CDR3 nucleotides are TGTGCAACTAGTAACCGGGACTACAGCACCGGGGAGCTGTTTTTT. This codes for CATSNRDYSTGELFF.

The V and J genes are TRBV4-1 and TRBJ2-1; 8 bases align to TRBD1. V lost 4 bases and J lost 6; bases outside the gene matches: 11. The CDR3 consists of 16 residues. Germline V gene sequence: CDR1 MGHRA, CDR2 YSYEKL. CDR3 residues: CASSPRDDRGPNEQFF. Here the CDR3 DNA reads TGCGCCAGCAGCCCACGCGACGACAGGGGTCCCAATGAGCAGTTCTTC.

The chain carries TRBV27 and TRBJ1-1; D is uncertain. The CDR3 is made up of 13 amino acids. Germline assignment: CDR1 MNHEY and CDR2 SMNVEV (reference sequence). V dropped 2 bases and J dropped 1 base, with 5 bases sitting between them. The CDR3 spells CASSLGENTEAFF. In DNA, the CDR3 is TGTGCCAGCAGTTTAGGAGAGAACACTGAAGCTTTCTTT.

CDR3 amino acids: CASGLVRGGARTEAFF. CDR3 nucleotide sequence: TGTGCTAGTGGTTTGGTACGAGGAGGGGCGAGAACTGAAGCTTTCTTT. V and J are TRBV12-5 and TRBJ1-1, with a weak D call TRBD1 (5 bases). The CDR3 contains 16 residues. The germline gives CDR1 LGHNT, CDR2 FRNRAP. Deletions cut 0 bases from V and 5 bases from J, with 16 bases between.

This chain joins TRBV18 and TRBJ2-2; 7 bases match TRBD1. The J segment lost 5 bases and the V segment lost 1 base, leaving 10 bases of the junction unmatched. Germline CDR1 reads KGHSH; CDR2 reads LQKENI. CDR3 length equals 17 residues. CDR3 sequence: CASSPLNLGQSTGELFF. The CDR3 DNA sequence: TGTGCCAGCTCACCACTTAACCTGGGACAGAGTACCGGGGAGCTGTTTTTT.

CDR3 region: CASSLFRTTRYEQYF. Written as DNA, the CDR3 is TGTGCCAGCAGTTTATTTCGGACTACCAGGTACGAGCAGTACTTC. This chain uses TRBV28 with TRBJ2-7; D perhaps matches TRBD2 (6 bases). Germline CDR1 reads MDHEN; CDR2 reads SYDVKM. The CDR3 spans 15 residues. Trimming cost V 1 base and J 4 bases, with 14 bases left between them.